This passage covers 29 T cell receptor beta chains from one sample sequenced in a study of technical replicates of blood from a handful of donors. TCRdb's table, derived via immunoSEQ multiplex PCR, lists solely in-frame clones and lacks some. The top ten clones hold less than 0.3% of a sample with more than 75,000 clones, 93% of them seen once. Sequenced material: T cells isolated from PBMCs. Receptors were obtained from a human donor in good health.

This chain connects TRBV6-5 to TRBJ2-1, with 9 bases that match TRBD2. The V and J ends lost 2 bases and 13 bases, in that order; junction bases with no gene match: 12. The germline CDR1 and CDR2 sequences are MNHEY and SVGAGI. The CDR3 has 15 amino acids. This CDR3 reads CASSYKASGARGQFF. The CDR3 DNA follows: TGTGCCAGCAGTTACAAGGCTAGCGGGGCGCGGGGTCAGTTCTTC.

This clone appeared a single time. CDR3 amino acids: CASSESPGTGELFF. The DNA for the CDR3 is TGCGCCAGCAGTGAGTCACCCGGGACCGGGGAGCTGTTTTTT. The chain joins TRBV10-1 to TRBJ2-2; no firm D call. Germline V CDR1 and CDR2: WNHNN, SYGVQD (reference sequence). CDR3 length equals 14 residues. The ends were cut back, 0 bases at V and 5 bases at J, with 7 bases in the middle.

Many counts were recorded for this clone. This chain connects TRBV25-1 to TRBJ1-4; TRBD1 is a possible D gene (6 bases). The length of the CDR3 is 13 residues. V shed 6 bases and J shed 7 bases, with 12 bases lying between them. Germline V lookup: CDR1 MGHDK, CDR2 SYGVNS. The CDR3 DNA sequence: TGTGCCAGCAGGGGCAGGGGTGGTGAAAAACTGTTTTTT. This encodes CASRGRGGEKLFF.

The chain is built from TRBV18 and TRBJ1-1, with a possible D match to TRBD1 (6 bases). Trimming stripped 8 bases from V and 3 bases from J, with 13 bases between. Germline V gene sequence: CDR1 KGHSH, CDR2 LQKENI. The CDR3 loop spans 13 amino acids. DNA for the CDR3: TGTGCCAGCCGTGGACAGCAGCACACTGAAGCTTTCTTT. Encoded protein: CASRGQQHTEAFF.

V usage is TRBV5-3 and J usage is TRBJ1-1, with D possibly TRBD1 on 5 matching bases. TRBV5-3 is classed as an ORF, of uncertain function. The V end lost 5 bases, the J end lost 1 base, and 15 bases lay between the germline ends. This CDR3 spans 15 amino acids. The CDR3 sequence: CARRDARGGNTEAFF. The CDR3 nucleotides are TGTGCCAGAAGGGACGCAAGGGGAGGGAACACTGAAGCTTTCTTT.

This clone was picked up one time. The chain has TRBV6-5 and TRBJ1-1; no reliable D call. Germline-derived CDR1 and CDR2 are MNHEY and SVGAGI. The CDR3 totals 12 residues. Trimming left V 0 bases short and J 5 bases short, with 4 bases between. Here the CDR3 reads CASSYSRTEAFF. The CDR3 DNA is TGTGCCAGCAGTTACTCTCGGACTGAAGCTTTCTTT.

This chain joins TRBV19 and TRBJ2-3; 9 bases fit TRBD2. This CDR3 has 17 amino acids. With 2 bases clipped from V and 2 bases from J, the junction kept 8 bases outside the gene matches. Germline loops: CDR1 LNHDA, CDR2 SQIVND (reference sequence). DNA of the CDR3: TGTGCCAGTAGTATATCCGAGACTAGCGGCTCCACAGATACGCAGTATTTT. Its translation: CASSISETSGSTDTQYF.

The rearrangement joins TRBV28 to TRBJ2-7; D unresolved. V lost 5 bases to trimming and J lost 1 base, with 12 bases between them. The CDR3 sequence is 14 residues long. Germline V gene data show CDR1 as MDHEN and CDR2 as SYDVKM. The CDR3 DNA is TGTGCCAGCAGTATAACAGAGAGATCCTACGAGCAGTACTTC. Amino acids: CASSITERSYEQYF.

The V and J genes are TRBV19 and TRBJ2-7, with D maybe TRBD2 (5 bases). Germline CDR1 and CDR2: LNHDA and SQIVND (reference sequence). Trimming took 5 bases from V and 7 from J, leaving 18 bases between them. This CDR3 is 14 amino acids long. The CDR3 sequence: CASSPGLELREQYF. DNA for the CDR3: TGTGCCAGTAGTCCCGGACTGGAGCTGAGGGAGCAGTACTTC.

This clone was seen only once. The chain is built from TRBV7-9 and TRBJ2-7, with D maybe TRBD1 (5 bases). Germline V gene data show CDR1 as SEHNR and CDR2 as FQNEAQ (reference sequence). V lost 11 bases to trimming and J lost 3 bases, with 14 bases between them. The CDR3 spans 12 residues. In nucleotides, the CDR3 is TGTGCCTGCGGCCCGGACATCTACGAGCAGTACTTC. The encoded protein is CACGPDIYEQYF. The complete variable domain, with remaining parts taken from reference TRBV7-9 and TRBJ2-7, reads DTGVSQNPRHKITKRGQNVTFRCDPISEHNRLYWYRQTLGQGPEFLTYFQNEAQLEKSRLLSDRFSAERPKGSFSTLEIQRTEQGDSAMYLCACGPDIYEQYFGPGTRLTVT.

This clone was detected once. The V call is TRBV5-1, the J call TRBJ2-7; D is unresolved. The CDR3 consists of 17 residues. V was cut by 0 bases and J by 6 bases, with 22 bases left in between. CDR1 and CDR2 (germline): SGHRS, YFSETQ. The chain's CDR3 is CASSLGLIGRGAPEQYF. In DNA form, the CDR3 reads TGCGCCAGCAGCTTGGGTCTTATCGGTAGAGGTGCACCCGAGCAGTACTTC.

The genes are TRBV7-2 and TRBJ2-7, with 8 bases that match TRBD2. This CDR3 region has 14 residues. Trimming removed 1 base from V and 5 bases from J; junction bases left unmatched: 4. Per germline, CDR1 SGHTA and CDR2 FQGNSA. This chain's CDR3 is CASSLVGTRNEQYF. As DNA, the CDR3 is TGTGCCAGCAGCTTAGTAGGGACTAGAAACGAGCAGTACTTC.

The chain is built from TRBV4-1 and TRBJ2-3; possible D gene TRBD1, 5 bases. From germline, CDR1 is MGHRA and CDR2 YSYEKL. There are 14 residues in the CDR3. Trimming shortened V by 8 bases and J by 0 bases, and 12 bases separated the two germline ends. CDR3 in DNA: TGCGCCAGCCAGGTCAGGGTTAGCACAGATACGCAGTATTTT. Its protein product is CASQVRVSTDTQYF.

The rearrangement uses TRBV4-1 and TRBJ1-6; 7 bases fit TRBD1. Germline V gives CDR1 MGHRA, CDR2 YSYEKL. V lost 1 base and J lost 3; bases outside the gene matches: 3. The CDR3 is 16 residues long. CDR3 region: CASSQVDRVYNSPLHF. As DNA, the CDR3 is TGCGCCAGCAGCCAAGTCGACAGGGTCTATAATTCACCCCTCCACTTT.

This chain uses TRBV2 with TRBJ2-2; D is ambiguous. The CDR3 runs to 13 residues. Trimming shortened V by 7 bases and J by 1 base, and 7 bases separated the two germline ends. Germline loops: CDR1 SNHLY, CDR2 FYNNEI. The CDR3 here is CASIPGNTGELFF. CDR3 nucleotide sequence: TGTGCCAGCATCCCCGGGAACACCGGGGAGCTGTTTTTT.

This clone occurred a few times. The J gene is TRBJ1-5, the V gene TRBV18, with D hard to call. From germline, CDR1 is KGHSH and CDR2 LQKENI. The CDR3 extends over 13 amino acids. V was clipped by 3 bases and J by 4 bases, with 7 bases between them. DNA for the CDR3: TGTGCCAGCTCACCGACTAATAATCAGCCCCAGCATTTT. Translating gives CASSPTNNQPQHF.

The chain employs TRBV27 and TRBJ2-7; tentatively, D is TRBD2 (5 bases). The CDR3 is made up of 13 amino acids. The V end was cut by 6 bases, the J end by 2 bases, with 11 bases between. In germline, CDR1 is MNHEY, CDR2 SMNVEV (reference sequence). CDR3 nucleotides: TGTGCCAGCAGCCCGAGGGCCGCCTACGAGCAGTACTTC. Its translation is CASSPRAAYEQYF.

The chain recombines TRBV29-1 with TRBJ2-5, with D unclear. With 0 bases removed from V and 2 bases from J, the gap between germline ends came to 7 bases. In germline, CDR1 is SQVTM, CDR2 ANQGSEA. The CDR3 is made up of 13 amino acids. CDR3 region: CSVEEQVQETQYF. CDR3 coding DNA: TGCAGCGTTGAAGAGCAGGTACAAGAGACCCAGTACTTC.

This chain's CDR3 is CASSLRSSTDTQYF. Here the CDR3 DNA reads TGTGCCAGCAGTTTGAGGTCCAGCACAGATACGCAGTATTTT. The chain joins TRBV6-5 to TRBJ2-3; D unresolved. CDR3 size: 14 residues. Germline V lookup: CDR1 MNHEY, CDR2 SVGAGI. V lost 4 bases to trimming and J lost 0 bases, with 8 bases between them.

The J gene is TRBJ2-7, the V gene TRBV29-1, with a tentative D call TRBD2 (6 bases). The CDR3 is made up of 14 amino acids. Trimming stripped 4 bases from V and 1 base from J, with 14 bases between. Germline V gene data show CDR1 as SQVTM and CDR2 as ANQGSEA. CDR3 coding DNA: TGCAGCGTTGTTGACGGGAGTCATTCCTACGAGCAGTACTTC. Translated: CSVVDGSHSYEQYF.

The chain joins TRBV12-5 to TRBJ2-3, with 8 bases lining up with TRBD1. Looked up from germline, CDR1 is LGHNT and CDR2 is FRNRAP. V trimming: 0 bases; J trimming: 4 bases; junction bases outside the gene matches: 6. The CDR3 is 16 residues long. DNA for the CDR3: TGTGCTAGTGGTTTGGTACTTGGACAGGGAGCAGATACGCAGTATTTT. It codes for CASGLVLGQGADTQYF.

Only one count was recorded for this clone. This sequence joins TRBV4-1 and TRBJ2-3; D remains ambiguous. CDR3 length: 16 amino acids. Germline loops: CDR1 MGHRA, CDR2 YSYEKL. V was pared by 1 base and J by 0 bases, with 11 bases between. The chain's CDR3 is CASSQAGSGSTDTQYF. The DNA of the CDR3 is TGCGCCAGCAGCCAAGCGGGTTCCGGGAGCACAGATACGCAGTATTTT.

This clone turned up a few times. The chain is built from TRBV30 and TRBJ1-5; weak D call: TRBD1 (6 bases). Germline V gives CDR1 GTSNPN, CDR2 SVGIG (reference sequence). The CDR3 is 14 residues long. Trimming left V 4 bases short and J 4 bases short, with 14 bases between. CDR3 DNA: TGTGCCTGGAATTTCGGGACACTGAATCAGCCCCAGCATTTT. It is translated as CAWNFGTLNQPQHF.

A few counts support this clone. The chain recombines TRBV6-4 with TRBJ1-3; 8 bases fit TRBD1. Germline V gene lookup returns CDR1 MRHNA and CDR2 SNTAGT. Trimming at V came to 5 bases and at J to 0 bases, leaving 9 bases not matched to a gene. The length of the CDR3 is 17 residues. CDR3 sequence reads: CASSLQGQADSGNTIYF. The CDR3 region has the DNA TGTGCCAGCAGTCTCCAGGGACAGGCGGACTCTGGAAACACCATATATTTT.

This chain joins TRBV27 and TRBJ2-2; TRBD1 might be the D (5 bases). Looked up from germline, CDR1 is MNHEY and CDR2 is SMNVEV (reference sequence). The CDR3 loop spans 13 amino acids. Trimming took 4 bases from V and 5 from J, leaving 8 bases between them. The CDR3 here is CASSYSGTGELFF. DNA of the CDR3: TGTGCCAGCAGTTATTCAGGGACCGGGGAGCTGTTTTTT.

The chain couples TRBV19 to TRBJ2-5; the match to TRBD2 covers 7 bases. The CDR3 consists of 16 residues. The V and J ends lost 7 bases and 4 bases, in that order; junction bases with no gene match: 15. CDR1 is LNHDA and CDR2 is SQIVND in the germline V gene (reference sequence). The CDR3 loop reads CASKWTSRDWRETQYF. For the CDR3, the DNA is TGTGCCAGTAAGTGGACTAGTAGAGATTGGAGAGAGACCCAGTACTTC.

The J gene is TRBJ2-7, the V gene TRBV6-5; 8 bases line up with TRBD2. The length of the CDR3 is 15 residues. Trimming removed 0 bases from V and 4 bases from J; junction bases left unmatched: 5. Germline V CDR1 and CDR2: MNHEY, SVGAGI. Here the CDR3 reads CASSYSNSGKYEQYF. The CDR3 bases are TGTGCCAGCAGTTACTCGAATAGCGGGAAGTACGAGCAGTACTTC.

This chain uses TRBV7-9 with TRBJ2-3; 11 nucleotides agree with TRBD2. Germline V gene lookup returns CDR1 SEHNR and CDR2 FQNEAQ (reference sequence). After removal of 3 bases from V and 2 bases from J, the junction contained 7 bases not matched to a gene. The CDR3 contains 17 residues. The CDR3 DNA is TGTGCCAGCAGCTTCTCTAGCGGGGGGCAGATCACAGATACGCAGTATTTT. It is translated as CASSFSSGGQITDTQYF.

The chain links TRBV7-8 to TRBJ2-2; TRBD1 agrees at 7 bases. Germline V gives CDR1 SGHVS, CDR2 FQNEAQ. Trimming cost V 5 bases and J 0 bases; bases outside gene matches: 15. This CDR3 has 19 residues. The CDR3 bases are TGTGCCAGCAGCCCACGGTTCAACAGGGGCCCCTCGAACACCGGGGAGCTGTTTTTT. Residues: CASSPRFNRGPSNTGELFF.